These 26 T cell receptor beta chains came from one sample sequenced in a study of human T cells and chemical hapten exposure. TCRdb itself ran the RACE reads through MiXCR, one entry per CDR3 protein. This table holds about 82,000 distinct CDR3 sequences, about 11% found once. Time point noted: patch test 1, 2 weeks after DPC sensitization. Sample treatment: therapeutic diphenylcyclopropenone sensitization with weekly scalp DPC. The source was whole blood, collected in connection with sensitization to the hapten diphenylcyclopropenone (DPC). Receptor source: a woman aged 50 to 60 with alopecia areata. Some clones in this sample may be carry-over from other donors' samples.

The chain carries TRBV4-1 and TRBJ2-2; a weak D match, TRBD2 (6 bases). CDR1 is MGHRA, CDR2 YSYEKL, per germline. Between the trimmed V and J ends, which lost 4 bases and 0 bases, there was a span of 12 bases. This CDR3 is built from 16 residues. The CDR3 loop reads CASSRVGTSNTGELFF. The CDR3 bases are TGCGCCAGCAGCCGCGTCGGGACTTCGAACACCGGGGAGCTGTTTTTT.

Ten or more counts support this clonotype. This chain uses TRBV29-1 with TRBJ2-7, with D possibly matching TRBD2 (6 bases). Germline CDR1 is SQVTM and CDR2 is ANQGSEA. CDR3 length: 12 residues. The V end was cut by 4 bases, the J end by 3 bases, with 10 bases between. The DNA of the CDR3 is TGCAGCGTTGTCCTCGGGGGCTACGAGCAGTACTTC. Its translation: CSVVLGGYEQYF.

The chain joins TRBV5-1 to TRBJ1-3; perhaps TRBD1 as D (5 bases). Per germline, CDR1 SGHRS and CDR2 YFSETQ. The V end was cut by 0 bases, the J end by 2 bases, with 15 bases between. The CDR3 covers 17 residues. The CDR3 loop is CASSLDPGQAPGNTIYF. Here the CDR3 DNA reads TGCGCCAGCAGCTTGGATCCAGGGCAGGCGCCTGGAAACACCATATATTTT.

Note on this clonotype: A read error may account for a junction end that differs from germline. The chain combines TRBV7-8 with TRBJ2-2, with TRBD2 identical over 9 bases. The germline CDR1 and CDR2 sequences are SGHVS and FQNEAQ. The CDR3 totals 16 residues. As DNA, the CDR3 is TGTGCCAGCAGCTTAGGGCGGGGGGGCCGCACCTGGGAGCTGTTTTTT. This gives the protein CASSLGRGGRTWELFF.

There are many counts of this clonotype. The chain combines TRBV5-1 with TRBJ1-1, with D perhaps matching TRBD1 (6 bases). The germline gives CDR1 SGHRS, CDR2 YFSETQ. This CDR3 is built from 14 residues. The V and J ends lost 3 bases and 3 bases respectively, with 12 bases between them. The CDR3 nucleotides are TGCGCCAGCAGCTCAGGACAGTTGGACACTGAAGCTTTCTTT. Encoded protein: CASSSGQLDTEAFF.

The table lists this clonotype with many counts. A read error may account for a junction end that differs from germline. CDR3 amino acids: CAWSRFQEGQEHF. The CDR3 region has the DNA TGTGCCTGGAGTCGCTTTCAGGAGGGACAGGAGCACTTC. The chain has TRBV30 and TRBJ2-7; 8 bases map to TRBD1. CDR1 and CDR2 from the germline V gene are GTSNPN and SVGIG (reference sequence). The CDR3 runs 13 residues.

This clonotype was picked up many times. The J gene is TRBJ2-7, the V gene TRBV19, with D possibly being TRBD1 (5 bases). V lost 3 bases and J 3 bases, leaving 6 bases between the germline ends. CDR1 and CDR2 from the germline V gene are LNHDA and SQIVND (reference sequence). This CDR3 is 12 amino acids long. CDR3 coding DNA: TGTGCCAGTAGTATCGACAGCTACGAGCAGTACTTC. This sequence encodes CASSIDSYEQYF.

This clonotype was counted at least ten times. The chain combines TRBV28 with TRBJ2-7; TRBD2 matches 9 bases. V shed 2 bases and J 2 bases; nucleotides not matched to a gene: 1. The CDR3 has 14 residues. From germline, CDR1 is MDHEN and CDR2 SYDVKM. CDR3 region: CASSLAGGPYEQYF. CDR3 sequence (DNA): TGTGCCAGCAGTTTAGCGGGAGGGCCCTACGAGCAGTACTTC.

The chain recombines TRBV6-6 with TRBJ1-2; the D gene is possibly TRBD1 (5 bases). V dropped 0 bases and J dropped 4 bases, with 12 bases sitting between them. Per the germline V gene, CDR1 is MNHNY and CDR2 is SVGAGI (reference sequence). The CDR3 has 15 residues. The CDR3 loop reads CASSYSERGIYGYTF. In DNA form, the CDR3 reads TGTGCCAGCAGTTACTCGGAACGGGGGATCTATGGCTACACCTTC.

The chain employs TRBV3-1 and TRBJ1-5; D gene ambiguous. The CDR3 is 13 amino acids. V lost 1 base and J 7 bases, leaving 8 bases between the germline ends. CDR1 is LGHDT, CDR2 YNNKEL, per germline (reference sequence). CDR3 DNA sequence: TGTGCCAGCAGCCAAGCTGCGAAACAGCCCCAGCATTTT. Its protein is CASSQAAKQPQHF.

The rearrangement uses TRBV20-1 and TRBJ1-1, with 11 bases matching TRBD1. The ends lost 2 bases at V and 0 bases at J; junction bases unmatched: 5. The CDR3 runs 16 residues. Germline V gives CDR1 DFQATT, CDR2 SNEGSKA (reference sequence). The CDR3 reads CSARWTGGLVNTEAFF. The DNA of the CDR3 is TGCAGTGCTAGATGGACAGGGGGCCTGGTGAACACTGAAGCTTTCTTT.

This clonotype was seen ten or more times. The chain is built from TRBV6-5 and TRBJ1-3; no clear D. Per the germline V gene, CDR1 is MNHEY and CDR2 is SVGAGI. The CDR3 loop spans 16 amino acids. V was shortened by 4 bases and J by 0 bases, with 13 bases between the two germline ends. The CDR3 nucleotides read TGTGCCAGCAGTTTGGGCTATCTCTACTCTGGAAACACCATATATTTT. Translation gives CASSLGYLYSGNTIYF.

The rearrangement joins TRBV3-1 to TRBJ1-1; unclear D gene. There are 13 residues in the CDR3. V lost 4 bases to trimming and J lost 4 bases, with 10 bases between them. Germline CDR1 LGHDT, CDR2 YNNKEL (reference sequence). CDR3 nucleotide sequence: TGTGCCAGCAGCCTCATGGCGGTCACTGAAGCTTTCTTT. Translating it yields CASSLMAVTEAFF.

The chain combines TRBV6-6 with TRBJ1-5; no firm D call. Germline loops: CDR1 MNHNY, CDR2 SVGAGI (reference sequence). This CDR3 has 12 amino acids. With 6 bases removed from V and 4 bases from J, the gap between germline ends came to 7 bases. Here the CDR3 DNA reads TGTGCCAGCAGCCTGGATAATCAGCCCCAGCATTTT. It is translated as CASSLDNQPQHF.

Ten or more counts support this clonotype. The chain combines TRBV6-2 or TRBV6-3 with TRBJ2-1; 9 bases map to TRBD2. The CDR3 totals 17 residues. The trim removed 7 bases at V and 8 bases at J, leaving 18 bases unmatched. CDR1 and CDR2 (germline): MNHEY, SVGEGT. CDR3 loop: CASTQSKPGLAGHEQFF. The CDR3 DNA reads as TGTGCCAGCACCCAATCTAAGCCGGGACTAGCTGGGCATGAGCAGTTCTTC.

This chain joins TRBV6-2 or TRBV6-3 and TRBJ2-7, with D maybe TRBD1 (7 bases). V gave up 2 bases and J gave up 5 bases, with 22 bases separating them. Germline CDR1 MNHEY, CDR2 SVGEGT. The CDR3 consists of 17 residues. In DNA, the CDR3 is TGTGCCAGCAGTTACCCCACGGACAGACTAGGGGGCCACGAGCAGTACTTC. Residues: CASSYPTDRLGGHEQYF.

Ten or more counts support this clonotype. The chain uses TRBV29-1 and TRBJ2-4; no reliable D call. Germline V gene data show CDR1 as SQVTM and CDR2 as ANQGSEA. This CDR3 spans 12 amino acids. Trimming stripped 6 bases from V and 6 bases from J, with 12 bases between. CDR3 protein: CSVAQDGNIQYF. The DNA of the CDR3 is TGCAGCGTGGCCCAGGACGGAAACATTCAGTACTTC.

The rearrangement uses TRBV28 and TRBJ1-2; D is uncertain. CDR1 and CDR2 (germline): MDHEN, SYDVKM. V was pared by 3 bases and J by 0 bases, with 14 bases between. This CDR3 has 16 residues. In DNA, the CDR3 is TGTGCCAGCAGTTTTTGGAGACAAGGAGCTAACTATGGCTACACCTTC. This translates into CASSFWRQGANYGYTF.

This clonotype occurred a few times. J is TRBJ2-2 and V is TRBV10-1; 10 nucleotides match TRBD2. V dropped 0 bases and J dropped 0; count of bases not matched to a gene: 1. Germline loops: CDR1 WNHNN, CDR2 SYGVQD (reference sequence). The CDR3 contains 17 residues. CDR3 coding DNA: TGCGCCAGCAGTGAGTCGAGCGGGAGGGCGAACACCGGGGAGCTGTTTTTT. Protein sequence: CASSESSGRANTGELFF.

This clonotype came up a few times. The chain uses TRBV14 and TRBJ1-1; TRBD1 agrees at 8 bases. The germline V gene encodes CDR1 SGHDN and CDR2 FVKESK. The V segment lost 4 bases and the J segment 5 bases; nucleotides outside the gene matches: 18. CDR3 size: 18 residues. CDR3 DNA sequence: TGTGCCAGCAGCCCAACCCGACAGGGGCCTCTTGGAACGACTGAAGCTTTCTTT. It encodes CASSPTRQGPLGTTEAFF.

The V gene is TRBV7-2, the J gene TRBJ2-3; D is ambiguous. The CDR3 is 14 amino acids. Germline lookup yields CDR1 SGHTA and CDR2 FQGNSA. Trimming stripped 2 bases from V and 6 bases from J, with 12 bases between. The CDR3 is CASSLLDPQDTQYF. The CDR3 DNA reads as TGTGCCAGCAGCTTATTGGACCCTCAGGATACGCAGTATTTT.

The chain links TRBV28 to TRBJ2-1; 7 nucleotides match TRBD1. J lost 2 bases, V lost 8 bases, and 3 bases had no gene match. Germline CDR1 and CDR2: MDHEN and SYDVKM. CDR3 length equals 13 residues. The chain's CDR3 is CASWGTAYNEQFF. DNA of the CDR3: TGTGCCAGCTGGGGGACAGCCTACAATGAGCAGTTCTTC.

This clonotype was seen many times. V and J are TRBV3-1 and TRBJ2-1, with D possibly TRBD1 on 6 matching bases. This CDR3 is built from 14 residues. Per germline, CDR1 LGHDT and CDR2 YNNKEL (reference sequence). V lost 4 bases to trimming and J lost 9 bases, with 16 bases between them. This CDR3 reads CASSLKQGGGEQFF. The CDR3 coding sequence is TGTGCCAGCAGCCTAAAACAGGGTGGGGGTGAGCAGTTCTTC.

This CDR3 is CASGPPARSLPYNEQFF. The CDR3 nucleotides read TGTGCTAGTGGACCGCCCGCGCGGTCCCTCCCCTACAATGAGCAGTTCTTC. V usage is TRBV12-5 and J usage is TRBJ2-1, with D uncertain. The V gene lost 6 bases and the J gene lost 2 bases, with 20 bases spanning the gap. In germline, CDR1 is LGHNT, CDR2 FRNRAP. The CDR3 is made up of 17 amino acids.

This clonotype showed up many times. The V and J genes are TRBV19 and TRBJ2-7; 7 nucleotides match TRBD2. This CDR3 contains 13 residues. Germline values: CDR1 LNHDA, CDR2 SQIVND (reference sequence). J gave up 1 base and V 8 bases, and 5 bases lay outside the gene matches. The CDR3 coding sequence is TGTGCCAGTGTTTCGGGGGGTTCCTACGAGCAGTACTTC. This gives the protein CASVSGGSYEQYF.

This clonotype appeared many times. The genes are TRBV28 and TRBJ2-7; weak D call: TRBD2 (5 bases). Germline V gene data show CDR1 as MDHEN and CDR2 as SYDVKM. Trimming pared 3 bases from V and 2 bases from J, leaving 17 bases between. This CDR3 has 16 residues. CDR3 nucleotide sequence: TGTGCCAGCAGTTTTAAGGCCTATGAGGGCCCCTACGAGCAGTACTTC. Translating gives CASSFKAYEGPYEQYF. Full variable domain (outside the CDR3, taken from reference TRBV28 and TRBJ2-7): DVKVTQSSRYLVKRTGEKVFLECVQDMDHENMFWYRQDPGLGLRLIYFSYDVKMKEKGDIPEGYSVSREKKERFSLILESASTNQTSMYLCASSFKAYEGPYEQYFGPGTRLTVT.